A single sample gave rise to the 11 T cell receptor beta chains below, sequenced in a study of blood T cell repertoires in COVID-19. TCRdb keeps only in-frame clones here, not all; method: immunoSEQ multiplex PCR. The table records about 28,000 clones, 85% of them present only once. Material: peripheral blood. The source is a human donor in a cohort sampled during active COVID-19.

The CDR3: CASSDFGRDGTGELFF. CDR3 bases: TGTGCCAGCAGTGACTTTGGCAGGGATGGGACCGGGGAGCTGTTTTTT. This sequence joins TRBV2 and TRBJ2-2; D perhaps matches TRBD1 (5 bases). With 3 bases removed from V and 5 bases from J, the gap between germline ends came to 16 bases. This CDR3 has 16 residues. The germline V gene encodes CDR1 SNHLY and CDR2 FYNNEI.

This sequence joins TRBV3-1 (or the pseudogene TRBV3-2) and TRBJ2-3; 9 bases fit TRBD2. The CDR3 covers 16 residues. The V gene end was trimmed by 1 base and the J gene end by 6 bases; junction bases not matched to a gene: 8. Germline loops: CDR1 LGHDT, CDR2 YNNKEL (reference sequence). The CDR3 protein is CASSQVFSGGGDTQYF. The DNA for the CDR3 is TGTGCCAGCAGCCAAGTCTTTAGCGGGGGTGGGGATACGCAGTATTTT.

This clone was detected only once. In DNA, the CDR3 is TGCGCCAGCAGCTTGGGTGGCCGCTACGAGCAGTACTTC. As protein: CASSLGGRYEQYF. The chain joins TRBV5-1 to TRBJ2-7; D gene uncertain. The CDR3 runs 13 residues. Germline values: CDR1 SGHRS, CDR2 YFSETQ. V was trimmed by 0 bases and J by 3 bases, leaving 7 bases between them.

This clone was observed once. This chain joins TRBV7-9 and TRBJ2-5, with 8 bases fitting TRBD1. The CDR3 totals 13 residues. The junction had 4 bases not matched to a gene; V was cut back by 4 bases and J by 6 bases. CDR1 SEHNR and CDR2 FQNEAQ come from the germline V gene (reference sequence). CDR3 in amino acids: CASSWTGIQTQYF. CDR3 nucleotide sequence: TGTGCCAGCAGCTGGACAGGGATACAGACCCAGTACTTC.

This clone was seen just once. The rearrangement uses TRBV7-9 and TRBJ2-3; 10 bases map to TRBD1. This CDR3 contains 14 residues. V lost 5 bases and J lost 4; bases outside the gene matches: 3. CDR1 is SEHNR, CDR2 FQNEAQ, per germline (reference sequence). The CDR3 here is CASSRTGGSDTQYF. The CDR3 DNA reads as TGTGCCAGCAGCCGGACAGGGGGTTCAGATACGCAGTATTTT.

This clone was seen once. The V gene is TRBV5-6, the J gene TRBJ2-7, with D perhaps matching TRBD1 (5 bases). The germline gives CDR1 SGHDT, CDR2 YYEEEE. Trimming removed 7 bases from V and 1 base from J, with 12 bases in between. The CDR3 loop spans 13 amino acids. The CDR3 nucleotides read TGTGCCAGCTGCGCCAGGGTTTCCTACGAGCAGTACTTC. Protein: CASCARVSYEQYF.

The V gene is TRBV12-3 or TRBV12-4, the J gene TRBJ1-2, with 7 positions matching TRBD1. After removal of 5 bases from V and 8 bases from J, the junction contained 8 bases not matched to a gene. This CDR3 is built from 13 residues. The CDR3 region is CASSTGESGGYTF. CDR3 DNA: TGTGCCAGCAGTACAGGGGAATCGGGCGGCTACACCTTC.

The CDR3 sequence: CASSHTGTVGYGYTF. The CDR3 nucleotides read TGTGCCAGCAGCCACACCGGGACAGTGGGATATGGCTACACCTTC. The chain uses TRBV6-2 or TRBV6-3 and TRBJ1-2, with 7 bases aligning to TRBD1. Germline V lookup: CDR1 MNHEY, CDR2 SVGEGT. The length of the CDR3 is 15 residues. V was clipped by 6 bases and J by 5 bases; unmatched bases: 12.

The chain combines TRBV28 with TRBJ2-2; tentatively, D is TRBD1 (5 bases). Trimming shortened V by 3 bases and J by 6 bases, and 11 bases separated the two germline ends. The CDR3 has 14 residues. CDR1 is MDHEN, CDR2 SYDVKM, per germline. This CDR3 reads CASSFPQGAGELFF. CDR3 nucleotides: TGTGCCAGCAGTTTCCCCCAGGGTGCCGGGGAGCTGTTTTTT.

The chain carries TRBV7-2 and TRBJ2-3; 7 nucleotides line up with TRBD2. CDR3 length: 14 amino acids. CDR1 and CDR2 from the germline V gene are SGHTA and FQGNSA. V shed 3 bases and J 1 base; nucleotides not matched to a gene: 1. The CDR3 region is CASSFSGGTDTQYF. The CDR3 bases are TGTGCCAGCAGCTTCAGCGGGGGCACAGATACGCAGTATTTT.

The count of this clone is one. The chain couples TRBV7-2 to TRBJ1-1; D perhaps matches TRBD1 (6 bases). The CDR3 is 11 amino acids. Deletions cut 8 bases from V and 4 bases from J, with 8 bases between. Per the germline V gene, CDR1 is SGHTA and CDR2 is FQGNSA. CDR3: CASRGGTEAFF. The CDR3 DNA reads as TGTGCCAGCCGAGGGGGCACTGAAGCTTTCTTT.